This T cell receptor beta chain was captured by sequencing in a study of post-analysis software for immune sequencing data. Study-level findings and limits: The study found TRBV5-6, TRBV5-1 and TRBV20-1 among about five TRBV segments more frequent in patients than controls.

The germline V gene encodes CDR1 SGHVS and CDR2 FQNEAQ. The length of the CDR3 is 14 residues. The ends lost 5 bases at V and 2 bases at J; junction bases unmatched: 5. A few counts support this clonotype. Antigen unknown. Presence of unique molecular identifiers characterized the TCR beta cDNA libraries. Each CDR3 protein is one row after TCRdb ran MiXCR on the PCR reads. The sample lists about 260,000 distinct CDR3 sequences; just over 35% were seen once. The rearrangement links TRBV7-8 to TRBJ1-1; 7 nucleotides line up with TRBD1. The sequencing input was blood. The source of this sequence is a girl between 5 and 17 years old with multiple sclerosis. DNA of the CDR3: TGTGCCAGCAGCGTATACAGGGGAAACACTGAAGCTTTCTTT. It encodes CASSVYRGNTEAFF.